This T cell receptor beta chain derives from a study of identifying expanded T cells in peripheral blood. This clone occurred once. This CDR3 spans 14 amino acids. Germline CDR1 SGHDT, CDR2 YYEEEE. The V end was cut by 7 bases, the J end by 0 bases, with 11 bases between. Data came from immunoSEQ multiplex PCR; TCRdb stores just in-frame clones and leaves some out. The sample has 95,000 to 100,000 clones; around nine tenths are singletons. Sample: blood. V and J are TRBV5-6 and TRBJ1-3, with D unresolved. The TCR sequence derives from a person aged 18 to 75 in good health. The CDR3: CASARWASGNTIYF. In nucleotides, the CDR3 is TGTGCCAGCGCCCGGTGGGCCTCTGGAAACACCATATATTTT.